The next 22 T cell receptor beta chains were all read from a single sample in a study of blood T cells in healthy people across ages. Through a sample-barcoded 5' primer and a J-beta primer mix, a second PCR was run for roughly 6 to 11 cycles. TCRdb fed the 5' RACE reads into MiXCR, producing one record per CDR3 protein. This table has approximately 1,700,000 distinct CDR3 sequences, 35% to 50% appearing once. The material sequenced was blood. The receptors originated from a human donor in good health.

J is TRBJ2-7 and V is TRBV5-1; D unresolved. This CDR3 spans 14 amino acids. CDR1 and CDR2 from the germline V gene are SGHRS and YFSETQ. V was cut by 5 bases and J by 2 bases, with 14 bases left in between. CDR3 loop: CASRLPEKAYEQYF. The DNA of the CDR3 is TGCGCCAGCAGGCTTCCAGAGAAAGCCTACGAGCAGTACTTC.

The J gene is TRBJ2-1, the V gene TRBV7-2; the match to TRBD1 covers 8 bases. Germline CDR1 is SGHTA and CDR2 is FQGNSA. J was trimmed by 4 bases and V by 4 bases; bases with no gene match: 6. The CDR3 sequence is 15 residues long. The DNA for the CDR3 is TGTGCCAGCAGCTCTAGGACAGGGCAGTACAATGAGCAGTTCTTC. It specifies CASSSRTGQYNEQFF.

The chain employs TRBV5-1 and TRBJ2-3; TRBD1 agrees at 8 bases. Per the germline V gene, CDR1 is SGHRS and CDR2 is YFSETQ. Losses at the gene ends were 1 base for V and 5 bases for J; bases not matched to a gene: 6. There are 15 residues in the CDR3. Written as DNA, the CDR3 is TGCGCCAGCAGCTTGTCGGCCAGGGGGCAAGATACGCAGTATTTT. It codes for CASSLSARGQDTQYF.

In this sample, this clonotype turned up a few times. V gene TRBV7-2 combines with J gene TRBJ2-5; D perhaps matches TRBD2 (5 bases). Trimming shortened V by 3 bases and J by 11 bases, and 13 bases separated the two germline ends. CDR3 length: 12 residues. CDR1 and CDR2 from the germline V gene are SGHTA and FQGNSA. The CDR3 nucleotides read TGTGCCAGCAGCTTGATGGACTCTCGGCAGTACTTC. Translation: CASSLMDSRQYF.

This clonotype showed up just a few times. The chain employs TRBV24-1 and TRBJ1-2; tentatively, D is TRBD1 (5 bases). This CDR3 contains 16 residues. The germline V gene encodes CDR1 KGHDR and CDR2 SFDVKD. Trimming took 2 bases from V and 0 from J, leaving 12 bases between them. As DNA, the CDR3 is TGTGCCACCAGTGATTCGAGACAGCTCTCTAACTATGGCTACACCTTC. It translates to CATSDSRQLSNYGYTF.

This clonotype was counted a few times. The gene calls are TRBV10-3 and TRBJ2-7; 9 bases fit TRBD1. With V trimmed by 4 bases and J by 4 bases, 5 bases remained unmatched. This CDR3 is built from 14 residues. Per the germline V gene, CDR1 is ENHRY and CDR2 is SYGVKD. CDR3 nucleotides: TGTGCCATCAGTGTGGGGACAGGGATTTACGAGCAGTACTTC. Encoded protein: CAISVGTGIYEQYF.

The chain has TRBV12-5 and TRBJ1-3, with D possibly being TRBD1 (5 bases). The length of the CDR3 is 15 residues. In germline, CDR1 is LGHNT, CDR2 FRNRAP. With 6 bases removed from V and 0 bases from J, the gap between germline ends came to 12 bases. CDR3 DNA sequence: TGTGCTAGTGGCCTGGGACTCGCCTCTGGAAACACCATATATTTT. This translates into CASGLGLASGNTIYF.

This clonotype turned up a few times. The genes are TRBV6-6 and TRBJ1-2; a weak D match, TRBD1 (6 bases). CDR1 MNHNY and CDR2 SVGAGI come from the germline V gene (reference sequence). CDR3 length: 17 amino acids. The V end lost 4 bases, the J end lost 7 bases, and 25 bases lay between the germline ends. The CDR3 sequence is CASSSHSTSDRSRGYTF. The CDR3 coding sequence is TGTGCCAGCAGTTCCCATTCGACGAGTGACAGGAGTCGTGGCTACACCTTC.

The chain has TRBV4-3 and TRBJ2-3, with TRBD1 as a possible D gene (5 bases). From germline, CDR1 is LGHNA and CDR2 YSLEER. Deletions cut 1 base from V and 4 bases from J, with 9 bases between. This CDR3 is built from 14 residues. The CDR3 DNA reads as TGCGCCAGCAGCCAAGCGTCGACAGCAGATACGCAGTATTTT. The encoded protein is CASSQASTADTQYF.

This clonotype has just a few counts. The chain joins TRBV12-3 or TRBV12-4 to TRBJ2-5, with D maybe TRBD1 (5 bases). Trimming left V 5 bases short and J 3 bases short, with 13 bases between. CDR3 length: 14 residues. CDR3: CASSPLQGEETQYF. CDR3 in DNA: TGTGCCAGCAGTCCCTTGCAGGGTGAAGAGACCCAGTACTTC.

J is TRBJ1-3 and V is TRBV12-3 or TRBV12-4; 7 positions agree with TRBD1. Losses at the gene ends were 7 bases for V and 3 bases for J; bases not matched to a gene: 15. There are 17 residues in the CDR3. The CDR3 region has the DNA TGTGCCAGCACCCTCCGACAGGGACCCCGAGATGGAAACACCATATATTTT. Residues: CASTLRQGPRDGNTIYF.

The chain joins TRBV13 to TRBJ1-1; tentative D call: TRBD1 (5 bases). Trimming cost V 6 bases and J 2 bases, with 16 bases left between them. CDR3 length: 15 residues. Germline loops: CDR1 PRHDT, CDR2 FYEKMQ (reference sequence). CDR3 amino acids: CASSERRGVNTEAFF. The DNA of the CDR3 is TGTGCCAGCAGTGAAAGGCGAGGGGTTAACACTGAAGCTTTCTTT. Combining the CDR3 with reference TRBV13 and TRBJ1-1 gives the whole variable domain AAGVIQSPRHLIKEKRETATLKCYPIPRHDTVYWYQQGPGQDPQFLISFYEKMQSDKGSIPDRFSAQQFSDYHSELNMSSLELGDSALYFCASSERRGVNTEAFFGQGTRLTVV.

The sample holds a few counts of this clonotype. The chain carries TRBV24-1 and TRBJ1-2; no clear D gene. CDR3 size: 14 residues. Germline values: CDR1 KGHDR, CDR2 SFDVKD. V was cut by 6 bases and J by 0 bases, with 10 bases left in between. The CDR3: CATSTEAANYGYTF. As DNA, the CDR3 is TGTGCCACCAGTACGGAGGCCGCTAACTATGGCTACACCTTC.

This clonotype was detected ten times or more. The gene calls are TRBV27 and TRBJ2-3, with 14 bases identical to TRBD2. The CDR3 is 17 residues long. Germline CDR1 and CDR2: MNHEY and SMNVEV (reference sequence). Trimming cost V 5 bases and J 11 bases; bases outside gene matches: 15. Here the CDR3 reads CASSPRGTSGGAGRQYF. As DNA, the CDR3 is TGTGCCAGCAGTCCAAGAGGGACTAGCGGGGGTGCCGGGAGGCAGTATTTT.

This clonotype turned up a few times. The chain combines TRBV12-3 or TRBV12-4 with TRBJ1-5; TRBD1 matches at 7 bases. This CDR3 has 15 amino acids. With V trimmed by 6 bases and J by 5 bases, 10 bases remained unmatched. CDR3: CASSPRQGDYQPQHF. The CDR3, as DNA: TGTGCCAGCAGCCCGCGACAGGGAGACTATCAGCCCCAGCATTTT.

The V gene is TRBV5-6, the J gene TRBJ2-1, with no clear D. Per the germline V gene, CDR1 is SGHDT and CDR2 is YYEEEE. The ends were cut back, 4 bases at V and 12 bases at J, with 20 bases in the middle. This CDR3 spans 14 amino acids. The CDR3 loop is CASSASNIELGQFF. In DNA form, the CDR3 reads TGTGCCAGCAGCGCCTCTAACATTGAATTAGGGCAGTTCTTC.

This clonotype occurred a few times. The rearrangement uses TRBV29-1 and TRBJ1-1; D not certain. V lost 5 bases, J lost 5 bases, and 15 bases lay in between. The CDR3 covers 13 residues. Germline V lookup: CDR1 SQVTM, CDR2 ANQGSEA. The CDR3 DNA reads TGCAGCGTTAAAAACATCGCCGGGACTGAAGCTTTCTTT. It encodes CSVKNIAGTEAFF.

This clonotype has only a few counts. In DNA form, the CDR3 reads TGTGCCAGCAGCCCACTGGGTGGGGGACAGGGGGCCTACAATGAGCAGTTCTTC. It is translated as CASSPLGGGQGAYNEQFF. The V gene is TRBV7-2, the J gene TRBJ2-1; 11 nucleotides align to TRBD1. The CDR3 consists of 18 residues. The V gene's germline CDR1 is SGHTA and CDR2 FQGNSA. J gave up 2 bases and V 5 bases, and 11 bases lay outside the gene matches.

This clonotype was recorded a few times. The J gene is TRBJ2-1, the V gene TRBV20-1; unclear D gene. Looked up from germline, CDR1 is DFQATT and CDR2 is SNEGSKA (reference sequence). CDR3 length equals 14 residues. V was cut by 3 bases and J by 0 bases, with 9 bases left in between. CDR3 region: CSARDARSYNEQFF. The DNA of the CDR3 is TGCAGTGCTAGGGACGCCCGCTCCTACAATGAGCAGTTCTTC.

The J gene is TRBJ2-2, the V gene TRBV20-1; no clear D. This CDR3 is 12 amino acids long. The germline V gene has CDR1 DFQATT and CDR2 SNEGSKA (reference sequence). Trimming pared 0 bases from V and 9 bases from J, leaving 8 bases between. As DNA, the CDR3 is TGCAGTGCTAGAGATCAAAGTAGGGAGCTGTTTTTT. Its protein product is CSARDQSRELFF.

This clonotype was detected a few times. Written as DNA, the CDR3 is TGCAGCGTTGAAACAGGGGGCGCCTACAATGAGCAGTTCTTC. Translation: CSVETGGAYNEQFF. The genes are TRBV29-1 and TRBJ2-1, with 9 bases lining up with TRBD1. The J segment lost 2 bases and the V segment lost 2 bases, leaving 1 base of the junction unmatched. This CDR3 is built from 14 residues. CDR1 is SQVTM and CDR2 is ANQGSEA in the germline V gene.

The rearrangement joins TRBV20-1 to TRBJ2-1, with TRBD1 matching 8 bases. V was pared by 6 bases and J by 9 bases, with 10 bases of the junction left unmatched. Germline CDR1 DFQATT, CDR2 SNEGSKA (reference sequence). CDR3 length: 13 amino acids. The CDR3 nucleotides are TGCAGTGCCCCCAGCAGGGGGCCCTCTGAGCAGTTCTTC. It specifies CSAPSRGPSEQFF.